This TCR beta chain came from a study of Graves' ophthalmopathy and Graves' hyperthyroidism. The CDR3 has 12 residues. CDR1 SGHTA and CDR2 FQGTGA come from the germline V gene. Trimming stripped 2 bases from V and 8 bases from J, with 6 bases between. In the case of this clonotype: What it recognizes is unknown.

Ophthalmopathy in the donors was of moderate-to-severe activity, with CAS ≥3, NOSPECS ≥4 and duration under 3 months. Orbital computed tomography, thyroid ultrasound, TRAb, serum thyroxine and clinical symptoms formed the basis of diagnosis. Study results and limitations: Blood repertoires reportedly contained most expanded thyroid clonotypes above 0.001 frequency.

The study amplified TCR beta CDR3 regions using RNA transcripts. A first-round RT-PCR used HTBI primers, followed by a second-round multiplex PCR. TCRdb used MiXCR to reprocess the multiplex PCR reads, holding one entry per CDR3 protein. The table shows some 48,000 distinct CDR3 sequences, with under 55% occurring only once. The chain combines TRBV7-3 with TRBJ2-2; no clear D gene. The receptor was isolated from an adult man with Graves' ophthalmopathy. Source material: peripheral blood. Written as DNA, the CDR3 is TGTGCCAGCAGCTTACAGTTAGGGGAGCTGTTTTTT. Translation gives CASSLQLGELFF.